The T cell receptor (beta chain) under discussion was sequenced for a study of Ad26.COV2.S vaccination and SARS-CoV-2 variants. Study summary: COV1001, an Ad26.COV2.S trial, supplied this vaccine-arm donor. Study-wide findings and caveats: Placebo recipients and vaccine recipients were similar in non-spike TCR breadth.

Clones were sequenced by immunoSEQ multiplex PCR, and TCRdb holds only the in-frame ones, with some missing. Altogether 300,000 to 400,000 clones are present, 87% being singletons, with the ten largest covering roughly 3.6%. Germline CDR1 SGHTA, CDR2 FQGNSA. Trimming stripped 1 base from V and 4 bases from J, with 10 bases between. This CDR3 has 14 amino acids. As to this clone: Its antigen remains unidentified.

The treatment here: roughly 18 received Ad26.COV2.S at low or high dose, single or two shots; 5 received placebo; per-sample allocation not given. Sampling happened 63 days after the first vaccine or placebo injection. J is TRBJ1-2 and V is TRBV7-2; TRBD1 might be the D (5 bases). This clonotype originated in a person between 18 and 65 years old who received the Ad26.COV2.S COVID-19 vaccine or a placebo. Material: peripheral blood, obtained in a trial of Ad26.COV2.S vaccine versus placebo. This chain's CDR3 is CASSLGGLGYGYTF. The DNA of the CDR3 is TGTGCCAGCAGCTTAGGGGGCTTAGGCTATGGCTACACCTTC.